The present T cell receptor (beta chain) was sequenced within a study of human T cells and chemical hapten exposure. Whole-study context: Patients, a majority of them female, were diagnosed with alopecia areata, totalis or universalis. The study traced per-sample TCR yield variation mainly to small differences in pooled library volumes. General observations from the study: Relative to controls, expanded TCRs formed significantly more large CDR3 similarity clusters. Higher patch test scores went with higher counts of PT1 expanded TCRs.

The ends were cut back, 3 bases at V and 8 bases at J, with 11 bases in the middle. Germline CDR1 and CDR2: SGDLS and YYNGEE. The CDR3 is 13 residues long. This clonotype was recorded a few times. Its antigen is currently unknown. Regarding time point: patch test 1, 2 weeks after DPC sensitization. The treatment here: therapeutic diphenylcyclopropenone sensitization with weekly scalp DPC. One entry per CDR3 protein, called by TCRdb with MiXCR from the RACE reads. Of about 360,000 distinct CDR3 sequences in the sample, about 7% were seen once. The chain employs TRBV9 and TRBJ1-4; D is undetermined. Sequenced material: whole blood, taken in connection with sensitization to the hapten diphenylcyclopropenone (DPC). This clonotype was sampled from a woman aged 18-29 years with alopecia areata. Some clones in this sample may be carry-over from other donors' samples. CDR3 nucleotides: TGTGCCAGCAGCGCGATATCGAACGAAAAACTGTTTTTT. The encoded protein is CASSAISNEKLFF.